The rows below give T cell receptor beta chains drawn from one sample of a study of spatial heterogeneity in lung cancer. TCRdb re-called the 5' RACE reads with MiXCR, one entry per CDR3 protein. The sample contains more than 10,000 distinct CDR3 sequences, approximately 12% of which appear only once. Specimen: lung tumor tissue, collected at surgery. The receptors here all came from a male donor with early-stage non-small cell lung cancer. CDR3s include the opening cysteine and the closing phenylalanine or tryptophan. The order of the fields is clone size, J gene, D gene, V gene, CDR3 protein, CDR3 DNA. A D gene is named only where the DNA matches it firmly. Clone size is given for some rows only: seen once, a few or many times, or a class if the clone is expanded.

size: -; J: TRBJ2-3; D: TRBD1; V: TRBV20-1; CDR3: CSARGGQATDTQYF; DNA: TGCAGTGCTAGAGGGGGACAGGCAACAGATACGCAGTATTTT
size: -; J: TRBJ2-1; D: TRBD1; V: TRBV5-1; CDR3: CASSTGTGAGDEQFF; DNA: TGCGCCAGCAGTACTGGGACAGGGGCAGGGGATGAGCAGTTCTTC
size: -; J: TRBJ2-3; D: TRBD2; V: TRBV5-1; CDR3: CASSSRGGQDTQYF; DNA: TGCGCCAGCAGCTCGCGGGGGGGCCAAGATACGCAGTATTTT
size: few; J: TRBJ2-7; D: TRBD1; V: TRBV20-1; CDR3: CSARLAGGVFEQYF; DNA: TGCAGTGCTAGATTGGCAGGGGGCGTCTTCGAGCAGTACTTC
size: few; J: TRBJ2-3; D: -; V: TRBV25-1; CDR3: CASSDIRAVSDTQYF; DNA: TGTGCCAGCAGTGACATCAGGGCCGTATCAGATACGCAGTATTTT
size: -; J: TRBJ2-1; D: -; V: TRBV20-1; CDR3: CSARVQRTYNEQFF; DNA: TGCAGTGCTAGGGTCCAGAGGACCTACAATGAGCAGTTCTTC
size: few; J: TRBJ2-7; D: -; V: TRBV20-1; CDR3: CSFKDRSSYEQYF; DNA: TGCAGTTTTAAGGACAGAAGCTCCTACGAGCAGTACTTC
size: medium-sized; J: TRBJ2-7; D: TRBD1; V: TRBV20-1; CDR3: CSAIGTGLYF; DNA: TGCAGTGCCATTGGGACAGGACTGTACTTC
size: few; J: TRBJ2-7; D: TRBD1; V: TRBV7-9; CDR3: CALGAGGSDEQYF; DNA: TGTGCACTCGGGGCAGGGGGAAGCGACGAGCAGTACTTC
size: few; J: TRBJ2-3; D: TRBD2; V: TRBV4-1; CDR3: CASSQALAGSTDTQYF; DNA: TGCGCCAGCAGCCAAGCTCTAGCGGGGTCTACAGATACGCAGTATTTT
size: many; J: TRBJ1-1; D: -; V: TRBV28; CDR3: CASSLRIEAFF; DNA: TGTGCCAGCAGTTTAAGGATCGAAGCTTTCTTT
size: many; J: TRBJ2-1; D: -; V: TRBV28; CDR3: CASSLDYNEQFF; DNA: TGTGCCAGCAGTTTAGATTACAATGAGCAGTTCTTC
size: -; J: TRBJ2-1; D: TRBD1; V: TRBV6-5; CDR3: CASSLIPGQVLYEQFF; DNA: TGTGCCAGCAGTTTAATCCCGGGACAGGTTTTATATGAGCAGTTCTTC
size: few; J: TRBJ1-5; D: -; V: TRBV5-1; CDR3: CGEGDRPQHF; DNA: TGCGGTGAGGGGGACCGGCCCCAGCATTTT
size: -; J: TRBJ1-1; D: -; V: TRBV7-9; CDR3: CASSSLRGRSAEAFF; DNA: TGTGCCAGCAGCTCCCTGCGGGGCAGGTCGGCTGAAGCTTTCTTT